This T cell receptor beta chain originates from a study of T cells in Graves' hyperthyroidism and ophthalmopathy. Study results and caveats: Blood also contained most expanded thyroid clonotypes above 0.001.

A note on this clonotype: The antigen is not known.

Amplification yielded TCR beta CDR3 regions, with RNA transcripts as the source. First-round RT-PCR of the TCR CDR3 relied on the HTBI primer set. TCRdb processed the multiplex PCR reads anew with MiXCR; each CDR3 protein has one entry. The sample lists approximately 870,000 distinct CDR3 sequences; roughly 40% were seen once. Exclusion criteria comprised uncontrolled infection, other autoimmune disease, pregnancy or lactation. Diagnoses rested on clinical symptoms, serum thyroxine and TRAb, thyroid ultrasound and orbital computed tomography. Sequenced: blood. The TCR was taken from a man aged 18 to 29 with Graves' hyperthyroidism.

The CDR3 region has the DNA TGTGCCAGCAGCCCCAGCCAGGGGGCGAACACCGGGGAGCTGTTTTTT. This sequence encodes CASSPSQGANTGELFF. The chain links TRBV2 to TRBJ2-2, with TRBD1 matching over 7 bases. This CDR3 has 16 residues. The germline gives CDR1 SNHLY, CDR2 FYNNEI. V lost 6 bases and J lost 0; bases outside the gene matches: 7.